The 11 T cell receptor beta chains in this list originate from one sample, sequenced in a study of human T cells and chemical hapten exposure. Separate cDNA molecules received unique molecular identifiers, which the library attached to them. TCRdb re-called the reads through MiXCR, storing one row per CDR3 protein. The sample carries about 5,200 distinct CDR3 sequences, roughly three fifths recorded once. Treatment noted: therapeutic diphenylcyclopropenone sensitization with weekly scalp DPC. The sample consisted of whole blood, taken before DPC sensitization or 2, 6, or about 24 weeks after (not recorded which). These receptors were collected from an adult with alopecia areata. Some clones in this sample may be carry-over from other donors' samples. This table probably holds off-target reads from a library built for another chain.

V usage is TRBV7-3 and J usage is TRBJ2-1, with 9 bases identical to TRBD2. After removal of 5 bases from V and 6 bases from J, the junction contained 11 bases not matched to a gene. Germline CDR1 SGHTA, CDR2 FQGTGA. The CDR3 consists of 16 residues. CDR3: CASSPGGLAGPNEQFF. CDR3 bases: TGTGCCAGCAGCCCAGGCGGGCTAGCGGGGCCCAATGAGCAGTTCTTC.

The chain recombines TRBV7-3 with TRBJ2-1, with D perhaps TRBD2 (5 bases). The CDR3 consists of 12 residues. The germline V and J ends were trimmed by 2 bases and 12 bases, with 11 bases remaining between them. Germline lookup yields CDR1 SGHTA and CDR2 FQGTGA. This CDR3 is CASSLAYSGQFF. As DNA, the CDR3 is TGTGCCAGCAGCTTAGCTTACAGCGGGCAGTTCTTC.

The chain joins TRBV19 to TRBJ2-5; 9 nucleotides agree with TRBD2. V was pared by 3 bases and J by 5 bases, with 7 bases of the junction left unmatched. This CDR3 region has 15 residues. The germline V gene encodes CDR1 LNHDA and CDR2 SQIVND (reference sequence). This CDR3 reads CASSIGVAGVETQYF. DNA for the CDR3: TGTGCCAGTAGTATTGGGGTAGCGGGAGTGGAGACCCAGTACTTC. The full variable domain, rest sourced from reference TRBV19 and TRBJ2-5, is DGGITQSPKYLFRKEGQNVTLSCEQNLNHDAMYWYRQDPGQGLRLIYYSQIVNDFQKGDIAEGYSVSREKKESFPLTVTSAQKNPTAFYLCASSIGVAGVETQYFGPGTRLLVL.

This clonotype was detected only a few times. This chain uses TRBV19 with TRBJ2-5, with 13 nucleotides matching TRBD2. The CDR3 covers 14 residues. The J segment lost 6 bases and the V segment lost 6 bases, leaving 4 bases of the junction unmatched. CDR1 and CDR2 (germline): LNHDA, SQIVND (reference sequence). CDR3 loop: CASSELAGGKTQYF. The CDR3 DNA is TGTGCCAGTAGCGAACTAGCGGGGGGGAAGACCCAGTACTTC.

The V call is TRBV29-1, the J call TRBJ2-5; D gene unclear. Trimming took off 3 bases at V and 8 bases at J, with 10 bases between the two ends. The CDR3 loop spans 11 amino acids. Germline CDR1 reads SQVTM; CDR2 reads ANQGSEA. CDR3 in amino acids: CSVDHATTQYF. The DNA for the CDR3 is TGCAGCGTTGATCACGCAACTACCCAGTACTTC. Full variable domain (outside the CDR3, taken from reference TRBV29-1 and TRBJ2-5): SAVISQKPSRDICQRGTSLTIQCQVDSQVTMMFWYRQQPGQSLTLIATANQGSEATYESGFVIDKFPISRPNLTFSTLTVSNMSPEDSSIYLCSVDHATTQYFGPGTRLLVL.

This clonotype has just a few counts. The chain employs TRBV11-2 and TRBJ2-7, with 11 nucleotides matching TRBD2. Trimming removed 5 bases from V and 3 bases from J; junction bases left unmatched: 3. Germline CDR1 reads SGHAT; CDR2 reads FQNNGV. CDR3 length: 14 amino acids. CDR3 nucleotide sequence: TGTGCCAGCAGCCCTACTAGCGGGAGCTACGAGCAGTACTTC. Translation gives CASSPTSGSYEQYF.

Only a few counts were recorded for this clonotype. The chain recombines TRBV11-2 with TRBJ2-1; possible D gene TRBD2, 6 bases. The CDR3 totals 16 residues. The germline V gene encodes CDR1 SGHAT and CDR2 FQNNGV. V was cut by 6 bases and J by 2 bases, with 17 bases left in between. CDR3 amino acids: CASRPSGTAAYNEQFF. CDR3 bases: TGTGCCAGCAGACCTTCCGGGACTGCTGCCTACAATGAGCAGTTCTTC. The variable domain in full, completed from reference TRBV11-2 and TRBJ2-1, reads EAGVAQSPRYKIIEKRQSVAFWCNPISGHATLYWYQQILGQGPKLLIQFQNNGVVDDSQLPKDRFSAERLKGVDSTLKIQPAKLEDSAVYLCASRPSGTAAYNEQFFGPGTRLTVL.

V gene TRBV10-1 combines with J gene TRBJ1-1; D gene ambiguous. Germline lookup yields CDR1 WNHNN and CDR2 SYGVQD (reference sequence). The length of the CDR3 is 14 residues. The V end was cut by 6 bases, the J end by 4 bases, with 15 bases between. The CDR3 sequence: CASRPGSRPTEAFF. CDR3 in DNA: TGCGCCAGCAGGCCCGGCTCTCGTCCCACTGAAGCTTTCTTT.

V is TRBV10-3 and J is TRBJ2-1, with D possibly matching TRBD2 (5 bases). Germline V lookup: CDR1 ENHRY, CDR2 SYGVKD. The CDR3 spans 11 residues. V dropped 2 bases and J dropped 16 bases, with 12 bases sitting between them. The CDR3, as DNA: TGTGCCATCAGTGAGCCCGGGAATCCCTTCTTC. This codes for CAISEPGNPFF.

This clonotype was seen once. This rearrangement joins TRBV5-5 to TRBJ2-3; 14 bases agree with TRBD2. The CDR3 is 21 amino acids. Looked up from germline, CDR1 is SGHKS and CDR2 is YYEKEE (reference sequence). Trimming cost V 1 base and J 1 base; bases outside gene matches: 14. The DNA for the CDR3 is TGTGCCAGCAGCTTGCGGCGTACCGGGACTAGCGGGAGTGGGGGCACAGATACGCAGTATTTT. The encoded protein is CASSLRRTGTSGSGGTDTQYF.

The chain couples TRBV12-3 or TRBV12-4 to TRBJ2-3, with 13 bases lining up with TRBD2. This CDR3 spans 15 amino acids. J lost 7 bases, V lost 6 bases, and 7 bases had no gene match. The CDR3, as DNA: TGTGCCAGCAGAACACTAGCGGGAGGGGGGTATACGCAGTATTTT. Translating gives CASRTLAGGGYTQYF.